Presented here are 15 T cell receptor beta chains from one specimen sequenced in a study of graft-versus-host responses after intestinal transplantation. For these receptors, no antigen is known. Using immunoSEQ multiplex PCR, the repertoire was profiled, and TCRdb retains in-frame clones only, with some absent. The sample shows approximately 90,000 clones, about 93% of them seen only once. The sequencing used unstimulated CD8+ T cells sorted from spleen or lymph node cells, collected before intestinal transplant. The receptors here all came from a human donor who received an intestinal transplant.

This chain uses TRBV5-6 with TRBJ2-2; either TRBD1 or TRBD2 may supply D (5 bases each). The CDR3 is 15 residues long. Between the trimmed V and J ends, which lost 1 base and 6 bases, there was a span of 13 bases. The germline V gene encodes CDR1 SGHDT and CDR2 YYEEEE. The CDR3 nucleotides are TGTGCCAGCAGCTTGTGGGACGCAGGGCCCGGGGAGCTGTTTTTT. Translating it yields CASSLWDAGPGELFF.

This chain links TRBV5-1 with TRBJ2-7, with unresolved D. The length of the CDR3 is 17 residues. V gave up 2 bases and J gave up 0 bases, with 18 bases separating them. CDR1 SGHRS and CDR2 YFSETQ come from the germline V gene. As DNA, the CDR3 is TGCGCCAGCAGCTTCGCCGGAATAACTCCGAGCTCCTACGAGCAGTACTTC. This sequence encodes CASSFAGITPSSYEQYF.

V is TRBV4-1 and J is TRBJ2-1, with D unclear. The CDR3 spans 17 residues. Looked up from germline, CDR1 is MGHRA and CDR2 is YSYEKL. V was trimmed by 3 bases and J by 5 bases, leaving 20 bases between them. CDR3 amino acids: CASSHPQWRYKNNEQFF. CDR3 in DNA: TGCGCCAGCAGCCACCCCCAATGGCGCTACAAAAACAATGAGCAGTTCTTC.

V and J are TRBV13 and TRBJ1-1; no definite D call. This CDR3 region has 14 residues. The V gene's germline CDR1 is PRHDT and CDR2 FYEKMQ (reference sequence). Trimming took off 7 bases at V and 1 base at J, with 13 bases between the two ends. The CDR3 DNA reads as TGTGCCAGCAACCGACGGTTATGGAACACTGAAGCTTTCTTT. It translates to CASNRRLWNTEAFF.

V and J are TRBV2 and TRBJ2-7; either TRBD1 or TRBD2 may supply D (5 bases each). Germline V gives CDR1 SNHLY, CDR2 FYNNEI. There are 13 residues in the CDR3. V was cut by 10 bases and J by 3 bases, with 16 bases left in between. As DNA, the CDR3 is TGTGCCACCGAGGGGCAGGGTGGCTACGAGCAGTACTTC. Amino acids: CATEGQGGYEQYF. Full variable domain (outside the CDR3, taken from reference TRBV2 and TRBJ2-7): EPEVTQTPSHQVTQMGQEVILRCVPISNHLYFYWYRQILGQKVEFLVSFYNNEISEKSEIFDDQFSVERPDGSNFTLKIRSTKLEDSAMYFCATEGQGGYEQYFGPGTRLTVT.

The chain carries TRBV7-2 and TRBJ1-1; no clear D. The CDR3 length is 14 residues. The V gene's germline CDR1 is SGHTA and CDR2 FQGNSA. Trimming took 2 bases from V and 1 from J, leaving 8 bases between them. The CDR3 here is CASSLTVENTEAFF. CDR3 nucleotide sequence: TGTGCCAGCAGCTTAACGGTGGAGAACACTGAAGCTTTCTTT.

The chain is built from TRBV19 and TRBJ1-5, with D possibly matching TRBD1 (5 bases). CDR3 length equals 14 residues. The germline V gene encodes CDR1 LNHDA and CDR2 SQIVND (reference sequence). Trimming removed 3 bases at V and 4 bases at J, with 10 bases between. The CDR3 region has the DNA TGTGCCAGTAGTATTCGGGCAGGGAATCAGCCCCAGCATTTT. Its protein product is CASSIRAGNQPQHF.

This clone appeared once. CDR3 sequence reads: CASRRTDSNQPQHF. The DNA for the CDR3 is TGTGCCAGCAGGCGGACGGATAGCAATCAGCCCCAGCATTTT. V and J are TRBV2 and TRBJ1-5; D is uncertain. The germline gives CDR1 SNHLY, CDR2 FYNNEI. Trimming cost V 6 bases and J 0 bases, with 9 bases left between them. The CDR3 loop spans 14 amino acids.

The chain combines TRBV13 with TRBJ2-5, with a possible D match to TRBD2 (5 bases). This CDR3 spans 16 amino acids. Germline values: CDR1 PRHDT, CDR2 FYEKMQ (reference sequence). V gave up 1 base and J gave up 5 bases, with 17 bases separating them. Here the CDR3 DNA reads TGTGCCAGCAGCTTAGCCCTGGGAGCCTCGGGGGAGACCCAGTACTTC. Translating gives CASSLALGASGETQYF.

The CDR3 spells CAWSRDGYEQYF. The CDR3, as DNA: TGTGCCTGGAGCCGAGACGGGTACGAGCAGTACTTC. This chain joins TRBV30 and TRBJ2-7, with D unclear. V gave up 3 bases and J gave up 4 bases, with 10 bases separating them. The CDR3 runs 12 residues. Germline lookup yields CDR1 GTSNPN and CDR2 SVGIG (reference sequence).

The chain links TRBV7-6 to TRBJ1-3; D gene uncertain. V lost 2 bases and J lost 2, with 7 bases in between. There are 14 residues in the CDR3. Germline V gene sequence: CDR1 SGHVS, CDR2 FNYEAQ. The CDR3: CASSLWAAGNTIYF. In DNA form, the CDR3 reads TGTGCCAGCAGCTTATGGGCTGCTGGAAACACCATATATTTT.

The CDR3 DNA reads as TGTGCCAGCCCCCACCACCTTGCTCATTCACCCCTCCACTTT. Translating gives CASPHHLAHSPLHF. The chain employs TRBV27 and TRBJ1-6; no clear D gene. The ends were cut back, 8 bases at V and 8 bases at J, with 16 bases in the middle. This CDR3 comprises 14 residues. Per the germline V gene, CDR1 is MNHEY and CDR2 is SMNVEV (reference sequence).

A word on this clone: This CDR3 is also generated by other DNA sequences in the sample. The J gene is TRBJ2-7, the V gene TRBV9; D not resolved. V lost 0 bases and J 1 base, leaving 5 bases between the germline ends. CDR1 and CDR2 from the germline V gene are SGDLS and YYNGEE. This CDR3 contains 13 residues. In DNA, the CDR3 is TGTGCCAGCAGCGTAGGGGATTCCTACGAGCAGTACTTC. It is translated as CASSVGDSYEQYF.

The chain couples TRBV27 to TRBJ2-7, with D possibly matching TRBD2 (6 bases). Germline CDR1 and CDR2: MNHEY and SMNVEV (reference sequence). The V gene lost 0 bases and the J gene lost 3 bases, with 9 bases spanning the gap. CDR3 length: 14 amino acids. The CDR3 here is CASSLSGLFYEQYF. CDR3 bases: TGTGCCAGCAGTTTATCGGGACTGTTCTACGAGCAGTACTTC.

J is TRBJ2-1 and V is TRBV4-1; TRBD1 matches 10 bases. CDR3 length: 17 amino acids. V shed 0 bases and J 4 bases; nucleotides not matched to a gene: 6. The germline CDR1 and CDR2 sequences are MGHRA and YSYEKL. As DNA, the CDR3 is TGCGCCAGCAGCCAAGAGACACCGGGACAGGGGTACAATGAGCAGTTCTTC. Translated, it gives CASSQETPGQGYNEQFF.